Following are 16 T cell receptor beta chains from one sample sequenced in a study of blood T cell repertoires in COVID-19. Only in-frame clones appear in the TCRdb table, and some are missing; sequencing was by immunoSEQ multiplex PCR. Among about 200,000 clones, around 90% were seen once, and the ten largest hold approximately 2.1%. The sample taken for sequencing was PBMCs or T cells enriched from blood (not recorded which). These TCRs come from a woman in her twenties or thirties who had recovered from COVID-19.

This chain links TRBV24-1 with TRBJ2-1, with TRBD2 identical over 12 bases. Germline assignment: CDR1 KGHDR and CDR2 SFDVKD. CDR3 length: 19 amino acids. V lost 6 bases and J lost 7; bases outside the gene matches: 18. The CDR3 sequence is CATSSLELAGGILRNEQFF. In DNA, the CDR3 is TGTGCCACCAGTTCCCTGGAACTAGCGGGAGGCATACTGAGGAATGAGCAGTTCTTC.

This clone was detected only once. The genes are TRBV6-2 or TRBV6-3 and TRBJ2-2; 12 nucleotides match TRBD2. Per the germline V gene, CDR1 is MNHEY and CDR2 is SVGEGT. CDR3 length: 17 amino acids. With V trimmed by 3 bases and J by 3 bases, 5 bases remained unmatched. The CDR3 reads CASSYPSGRAYTGELFF. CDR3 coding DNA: TGTGCCAGCAGTTATCCTAGCGGGAGGGCCTACACCGGGGAGCTGTTTTTT.

CDR3 sequence reads: CASSPGQVYEQYF. The CDR3 region has the DNA TGTGCCAGCAGTCCGGGACAGGTCTACGAGCAGTACTTC. This rearrangement joins TRBV7-2 to TRBJ2-7; 8 nucleotides line up with TRBD1. The V gene end was trimmed by 6 bases and the J gene end by 3 bases; junction bases not matched to a gene: 4. The CDR3 has 13 residues. Per germline, CDR1 SGHTA and CDR2 FQGNSA.

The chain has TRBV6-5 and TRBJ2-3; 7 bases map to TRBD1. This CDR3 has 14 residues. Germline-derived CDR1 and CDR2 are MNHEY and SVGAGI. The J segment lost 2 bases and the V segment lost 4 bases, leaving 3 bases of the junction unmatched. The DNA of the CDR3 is TGTGCCAGCAGTTGGGGACAGCACACAGATACGCAGTATTTT. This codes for CASSWGQHTDTQYF.

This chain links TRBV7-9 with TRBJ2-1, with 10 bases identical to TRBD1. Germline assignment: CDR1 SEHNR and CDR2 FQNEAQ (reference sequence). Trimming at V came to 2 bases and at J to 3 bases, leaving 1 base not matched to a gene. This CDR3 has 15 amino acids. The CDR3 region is CASSLWDRGYNEQFF. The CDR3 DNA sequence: TGTGCCAGCAGCTTATGGGACAGGGGCTACAATGAGCAGTTCTTC.

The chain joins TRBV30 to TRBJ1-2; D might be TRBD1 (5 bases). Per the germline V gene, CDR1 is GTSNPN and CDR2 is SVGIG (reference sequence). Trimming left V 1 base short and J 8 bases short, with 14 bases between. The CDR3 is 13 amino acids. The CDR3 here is CAWSGEGAEGYTF. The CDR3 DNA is TGTGCCTGGAGTGGGGAAGGGGCCGAGGGCTACACCTTC.

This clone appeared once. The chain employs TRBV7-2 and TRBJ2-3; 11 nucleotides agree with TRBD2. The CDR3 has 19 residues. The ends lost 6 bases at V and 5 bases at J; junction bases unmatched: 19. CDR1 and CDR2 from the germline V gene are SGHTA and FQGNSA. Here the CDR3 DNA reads TGTGCCAGCAGGAGTTATGGGCTGGTTAGCGGGGGGGCAGGAGATACGCAGTATTTT. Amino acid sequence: CASRSYGLVSGGAGDTQYF.

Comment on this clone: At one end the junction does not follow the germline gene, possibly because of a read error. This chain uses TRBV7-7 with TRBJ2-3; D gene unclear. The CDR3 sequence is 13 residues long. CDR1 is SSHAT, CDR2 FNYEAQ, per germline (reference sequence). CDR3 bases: TGTGCTAGCAGCCGTGGAGCTGGTGATACGCAGTATTTT. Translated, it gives CASSRGAGDTQYF.

The CDR3 sequence is CASSQTEVERDTQYF. The CDR3 DNA reads as TGTGCCAGCAGCCAAACCGAGGTAGAAAGAGATACGCAGTATTTT. The genes are TRBV4-2 and TRBJ2-3; D is unresolved. This CDR3 is built from 15 residues. Per the germline V gene, CDR1 is LGHNA and CDR2 is YNFKEQ. The germline V and J ends were trimmed by 2 bases and 5 bases, with 14 bases remaining between them.

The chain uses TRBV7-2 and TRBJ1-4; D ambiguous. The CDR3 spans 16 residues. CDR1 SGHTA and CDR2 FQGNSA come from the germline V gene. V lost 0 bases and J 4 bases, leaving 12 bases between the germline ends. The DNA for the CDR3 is TGTGCCAGCAGCTTAGCGGCGACAAGCTTTAATGAAAAACTGTTTTTT. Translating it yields CASSLAATSFNEKLFF. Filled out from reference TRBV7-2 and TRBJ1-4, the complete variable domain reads GAGVSQSPSNKVTEKGKDVELRCDPISGHTALYWYRQSLGQGLEFLIYFQGNSAPDKSGLPSDRFSAERTGGSVSTLTIQRTQQEDSAVYLCASSLAATSFNEKLFFGSGTQLSVL.

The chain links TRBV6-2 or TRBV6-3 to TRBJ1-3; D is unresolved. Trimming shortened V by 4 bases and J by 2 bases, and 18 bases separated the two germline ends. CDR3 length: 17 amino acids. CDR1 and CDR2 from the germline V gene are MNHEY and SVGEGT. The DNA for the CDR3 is TGTGCCAGCAGTTCTCGTGTGGGCAGATATACTGGAAACACCATATATTTT. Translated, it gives CASSSRVGRYTGNTIYF.

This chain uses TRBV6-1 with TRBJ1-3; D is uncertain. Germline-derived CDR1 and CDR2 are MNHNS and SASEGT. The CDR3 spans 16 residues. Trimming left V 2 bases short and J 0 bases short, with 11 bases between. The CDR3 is CASSEYPVNSGNTIYF. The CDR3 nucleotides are TGTGCCAGCAGTGAATATCCGGTTAACTCTGGAAACACCATATATTTT.

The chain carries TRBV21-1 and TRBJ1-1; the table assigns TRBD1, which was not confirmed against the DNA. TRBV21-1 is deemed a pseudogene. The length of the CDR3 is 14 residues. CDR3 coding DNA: TGTGCCAGCAGCCAAAATACAGGGGACACTGAAGCTTTCTTT. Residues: CASSQNTGDTEAFF.

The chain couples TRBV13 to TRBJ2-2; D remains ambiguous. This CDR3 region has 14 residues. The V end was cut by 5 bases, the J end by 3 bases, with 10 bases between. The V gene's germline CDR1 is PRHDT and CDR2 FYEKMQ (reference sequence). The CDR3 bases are TGTGCCAGCAGCCCCTACCGGGACACCGGGGAGCTGTTTTTT. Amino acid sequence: CASSPYRDTGELFF.

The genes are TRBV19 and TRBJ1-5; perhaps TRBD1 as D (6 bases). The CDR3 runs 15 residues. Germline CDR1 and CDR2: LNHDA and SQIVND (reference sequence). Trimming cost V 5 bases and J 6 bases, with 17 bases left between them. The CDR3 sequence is CASSPGTRTVQPQHF. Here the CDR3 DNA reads TGTGCCAGTAGTCCGGGAACAAGGACAGTTCAGCCCCAGCATTTT. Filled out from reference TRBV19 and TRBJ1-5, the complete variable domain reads DGGITQSPKYLFRKEGQNVTLSCEQNLNHDAMYWYRQDPGQGLRLIYYSQIVNDFQKGDIAEGYSVSREKKESFPLTVTSAQKNPTAFYLCASSPGTRTVQPQHFGDGTRLSIL.

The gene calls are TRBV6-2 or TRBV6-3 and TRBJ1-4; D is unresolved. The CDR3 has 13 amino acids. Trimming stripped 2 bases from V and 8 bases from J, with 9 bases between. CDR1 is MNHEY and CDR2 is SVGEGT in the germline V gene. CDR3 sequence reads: CASSYAGREKLFF. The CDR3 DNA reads TGTGCCAGCAGTTACGCGGGCCGGGAAAAACTGTTTTTT.